The 30 T cell receptor beta chains reported below all come from one sample, sequenced in a study of early T cells in non-severe SARS-CoV-2 infection. Via MiXCR, TCRdb re-called the 5' RACE reads, giving one row per CDR3 protein. The sample carries tens of thousands of distinct CDR3 sequences, about 11% recorded once. Source material: whole blood. The receptors come from an adult who was a healthcare worker with PCR-confirmed SARS-CoV-2 infection or an uninfected control (not recorded which).

The chain combines TRBV20-1 with TRBJ2-3; D possibly matches TRBD1 or TRBD2 (5 bases each). The CDR3 has 12 residues. The V gene lost 1 base and the J gene lost 9 bases, with 11 bases spanning the gap. Germline CDR1 DFQATT, CDR2 SNEGSKA (reference sequence). CDR3 amino acids: CSARGGVLTQYF. For the CDR3, the DNA is TGCAGTGCTAGAGGAGGGGTTCTGACGCAGTATTTT.

This clonotype turned up a few times. This chain connects TRBV20-1 to TRBJ2-3; no clear D. The ends were cut back, 0 bases at V and 2 bases at J, with 15 bases in the middle. This CDR3 is 16 amino acids long. CDR1 DFQATT and CDR2 SNEGSKA come from the germline V gene (reference sequence). DNA of the CDR3: TGCAGTGCTAGAGATTTGGCAGCGCCAGACACAGATACGCAGTATTTT. Encoded protein: CSARDLAAPDTDTQYF.

This clonotype was seen a handful of times. V and J are TRBV2 and TRBJ2-2; 7 bases match TRBD1. The CDR3 has 12 amino acids. Germline V gives CDR1 SNHLY, CDR2 FYNNEI. J was trimmed by 6 bases and V by 7 bases; bases with no gene match: 2. The chain's CDR3 is CASKRGPGELFF. The DNA for the CDR3 is TGTGCCAGCAAGAGGGGGCCCGGGGAGCTGTTTTTT.

CDR3 in amino acids: CASSFRGDTGELFF. In DNA form, the CDR3 reads TGCGCCAGCAGCTTCAGGGGCGACACCGGGGAGCTGTTTTTT. The V call is TRBV5-1, the J call TRBJ2-2, with D perhaps TRBD1 (6 bases). Germline V gene sequence: CDR1 SGHRS, CDR2 YFSETQ. With 2 bases removed from V and 3 bases from J, the gap between germline ends came to 8 bases. The CDR3 sequence is 14 residues long.

This clonotype appeared many times. This sequence joins TRBV12-3 or TRBV12-4 and TRBJ2-1; tentative D call: TRBD1 (6 bases). This CDR3 is 11 amino acids long. Trimming cost V 6 bases and J 13 bases, with 13 bases left between them. In DNA form, the CDR3 reads TGTGCCAGCAGCGCAAGACAGGTACAGTTCTTC. Translating gives CASSARQVQFF.

The J gene is TRBJ1-5, the V gene TRBV5-4; D unclear. The germline V gene encodes CDR1 SGHNT and CDR2 YYREEE (reference sequence). This CDR3 is built from 19 residues. V dropped 3 bases and J dropped 0 bases, with 22 bases sitting between them. In DNA, the CDR3 is TGTGCCAGCAGCTCTCTTCGGACGGAAAGCCTCGATAGCAATCAGCCCCAGCATTTT. The encoded protein is CASSSLRTESLDSNQPQHF.

At least ten counts were recorded for this clonotype. The rearrangement joins TRBV29-1 to TRBJ2-3; D is undetermined. The CDR3 length is 12 residues. The V and J ends lost 7 bases and 9 bases respectively, with 17 bases between them. In germline, CDR1 is SQVTM, CDR2 ANQGSEA. For the CDR3, the DNA is TGCAGCGAGAAAGGGTCAGGAGAAACGCAGTATTTT. It codes for CSEKGSGETQYF.

This clonotype was observed many times. The chain recombines TRBV7-2 with TRBJ2-7, with D tentatively TRBD2 (6 bases). This CDR3 has 14 amino acids. Trimming pared 4 bases from V and 3 bases from J, leaving 13 bases between. Germline V gene lookup returns CDR1 SGHTA and CDR2 FQGNSA. The CDR3: CASSSQGLVYEQYF. CDR3 bases: TGTGCCAGCAGCTCCCAGGGACTTGTCTACGAGCAGTACTTC.

This chain links TRBV5-1 with TRBJ1-3; TRBD1 is a possible D gene (5 bases). CDR3 length: 14 amino acids. Trimming pared 0 bases from V and 3 bases from J, leaving 7 bases between. Germline-derived CDR1 and CDR2 are SGHRS and YFSETQ. The CDR3 reads CASSLGQFGNTIYF. For the CDR3, the DNA is TGCGCCAGCAGCTTGGGACAGTTTGGAAACACCATATATTTT.

This clonotype was seen repeatedly, ten times or more. The chain recombines TRBV25-1 with TRBJ2-1; D perhaps matches TRBD2 (6 bases). The CDR3 spans 12 residues. Germline V lookup: CDR1 MGHDK, CDR2 SYGVNS. The V end lost 5 bases, the J end lost 8 bases, and 10 bases lay between the germline ends. CDR3 in DNA: TGTGCCAGCAGTCCGGGGGACTATGAGCAGTTCTTC. It translates to CASSPGDYEQFF.

This clonotype was picked up a small number of times. This chain links TRBV6-5 with TRBJ1-6; the match to TRBD1 covers 7 bases. Germline CDR1 MNHEY, CDR2 SVGAGI. V shed 4 bases, J shed 10 bases, and the junction held 7 bases outside the gene matches. This CDR3 comprises 14 residues. CDR3 region: CASSFDREGSPLHF. Written as DNA, the CDR3 is TGTGCCAGCAGTTTCGACAGGGAGGGATCACCCCTCCACTTT.

This clonotype occurred many times. The chain uses TRBV20-1 and TRBJ2-7; TRBD1 matches 9 bases. V lost 5 bases to trimming and J lost 7 bases; unmatched junction nucleotides: 12. The CDR3 is 14 amino acids. CDR1 DFQATT and CDR2 SNEGSKA come from the germline V gene (reference sequence). The CDR3 loop is CSAFRTGAPEEQYF. In DNA, the CDR3 is TGCAGTGCTTTCCGGACAGGGGCCCCGGAGGAGCAGTACTTC.

The rearrangement links TRBV12-3 or TRBV12-4 to TRBJ2-5; weak D call: TRBD2 (7 bases). The V end lost 8 bases, the J end lost 4 bases, and 17 bases lay between the germline ends. This CDR3 region has 14 residues. The CDR3 sequence: CASAGGRERETQYF. The CDR3 DNA reads TGTGCCAGCGCCGGGGGGCGGGAGAGAGAGACCCAGTACTTC.

This clonotype was counted a few times. The chain uses TRBV28 and TRBJ2-7; D remains ambiguous. V was pared by 1 base and J by 5 bases, with 12 bases between. Germline V gives CDR1 MDHEN, CDR2 SYDVKM. The CDR3 extends over 14 amino acids. The CDR3, as DNA: TGTGCCAGCAGTTTATCCCCTCCGGCTAACGAGCAGTACTTC. Translating gives CASSLSPPANEQYF. Full variable domain (missing parts from reference TRBV28 and TRBJ2-7): DVKVTQSSRYLVKRTGEKVFLECVQDMDHENMFWYRQDPGLGLRLIYFSYDVKMKEKGDIPEGYSVSREKKERFSLILESASTNQTSMYLCASSLSPPANEQYFGPGTRLTVT.

CDR3 nucleotide sequence: TGCAGTGCTAGTCTTGGGCCTAGCGGGAGTCTCAACGAGCAGTACTTC. It yields the protein CSASLGPSGSLNEQYF. The gene calls are TRBV20-1 and TRBJ2-7, with TRBD2 identical over 10 bases. This CDR3 has 16 residues. CDR1 DFQATT and CDR2 SNEGSKA come from the germline V gene (reference sequence). The trim removed 3 bases at V and 5 bases at J, leaving 13 bases unmatched.

The chain combines TRBV27 with TRBJ2-3; TRBD1 matches at 9 bases. J lost 0 bases, V lost 8 bases, and 6 bases had no gene match. CDR3 length equals 15 residues. Per the germline V gene, CDR1 is MNHEY and CDR2 is SMNVEV (reference sequence). The CDR3: CASGDRGTSTDTQYF. CDR3 in DNA: TGTGCCAGCGGCGACAGGGGGACTAGCACAGATACGCAGTATTTT.

This clonotype has ten or more counts. The gene calls are TRBV6-6 and TRBJ2-1, with 7 positions matching TRBD2. This CDR3 has 14 residues. Germline V CDR1 and CDR2: MNHNY, SVGAGI (reference sequence). J gave up 1 base and V 5 bases, and 2 bases lay outside the gene matches. The CDR3 reads CASSQLASYNEQFF. CDR3 nucleotides: TGTGCCAGCAGTCAACTAGCGTCCTACAATGAGCAGTTCTTC.

This chain connects TRBV7-9 to TRBJ2-5; D is possibly TRBD2 (6 bases). The CDR3 extends over 14 amino acids. Trimming removed 8 bases at V and 0 bases at J, with 13 bases between. Looked up from germline, CDR1 is SEHNR and CDR2 is FQNEAQ (reference sequence). The CDR3 DNA reads TGTGCCAGCGTAGCGGAGACGTACCAAGAGACCCAGTACTTC. Translation: CASVAETYQETQYF.

V and J are TRBV3-1 and TRBJ1-1; D gene unclear. V lost 3 bases to trimming and J lost 4 bases, with 6 bases between them. This CDR3 is built from 12 residues. From germline, CDR1 is LGHDT and CDR2 YNNKEL (reference sequence). CDR3 in DNA: TGTGCCAGCAGCCATTCCGGCACTGAAGCTTTCTTT. This translates into CASSHSGTEAFF.

This clonotype is a singleton in its sample. This may stem from a read error, because a much larger clone lies one nucleotide away. The CDR3 carries no conserved terminal phenylalanine or tryptophan, so it likely arises from a read error. The rearrangement uses TRBV28 and TRBJ1-1; D is possibly TRBD1 (5 bases). Germline CDR1 is MDHEN and CDR2 is SYDVKM. Trimming took 3 bases from V and 4 from J, leaving 9 bases between them. The length of the CDR3 is 13 residues. In DNA form, the CDR3 reads TGTGCCAGCAGTTTGGGGGGAGCCACTGAAGCTTTCTCT. Its translation: CASSLGGATEAFS.

A few counts support this clonotype. The chain carries TRBV18 and TRBJ1-1, with D possibly TRBD1 on 5 matching bases. This CDR3 is 13 amino acids long. Germline values: CDR1 KGHSH, CDR2 LQKENI. V was shortened by 7 bases and J by 1 base, with 10 bases between the two germline ends. The CDR3 nucleotides read TGTGCCAGCTTGCGGGGCCAGAACACTGAAGCTTTCTTT. Protein product: CASLRGQNTEAFF.

This clonotype showed up just a few times. The chain employs TRBV7-2 and TRBJ2-1, with D tentatively TRBD1 (5 bases). The germline gives CDR1 SGHTA, CDR2 FQGNSA. This CDR3 has 14 residues. V lost 5 bases and J 7 bases, leaving 15 bases between the germline ends. The CDR3 DNA reads TGTGCCAGCAGCCCAAGGGGCGCCCTAAATGAGCAGTTCTTC. This gives the protein CASSPRGALNEQFF.

The rearrangement links TRBV15 to TRBJ1-2; D is uncertain. Germline-derived CDR1 and CDR2 are LNHNV and YYDKDF (reference sequence). V was shortened by 0 bases and J by 4 bases, with 9 bases between the two germline ends. The CDR3 spans 14 residues. The CDR3 DNA follows: TGTGCCACCAGCAGAGATGAGGCAGCCTATGGCTACACCTTC. Its translation is CATSRDEAAYGYTF. Filled out from reference TRBV15 and TRBJ1-2, the complete variable domain reads DAMVIQNPRYQVTQFGKPVTLSCSQTLNHNVMYWYQQKSSQAPKLLFHYYDKDFNNEADTPDNFQSRRPNTSFCFLDIRSPGLGDTAMYLCATSRDEAAYGYTFGSGTRLTVV.

The chain employs TRBV4-3 and TRBJ2-1; a weak D match, TRBD1 (5 bases). The germline V gene encodes CDR1 LGHNA and CDR2 YSLEER. Trimming left V 2 bases short and J 8 bases short, with 7 bases between. This CDR3 region has 12 residues. The CDR3 is CASSQQTDEQFF. The CDR3 nucleotides read TGCGCCAGCAGCCAACAGACAGATGAGCAGTTCTTC.

This clonotype has a count of ten or more. This chain links TRBV2 with TRBJ1-3; a possible D gene is TRBD1 (5 bases). Germline values: CDR1 SNHLY, CDR2 FYNNEI. Deletions cut 3 bases from V and 2 bases from J, with 8 bases between. The CDR3 runs 14 residues. In DNA, the CDR3 is TGTGCCAGCAGTGAGCAGGGAACTGGAAACACCATATATTTT. Its translation is CASSEQGTGNTIYF.

CDR3 DNA sequence: TGTGCCAGTAGTATATCGGGGAGTGAGCAGTTCTTC. Its translation is CASSISGSEQFF. This rearrangement joins TRBV19 to TRBJ2-1; weak D call: TRBD2 (5 bases). The CDR3 loop spans 12 amino acids. Germline lookup yields CDR1 LNHDA and CDR2 SQIVND (reference sequence). The V end lost 2 bases, the J end lost 9 bases, and 8 bases lay between the germline ends.

The chain links TRBV29-1 to TRBJ2-1; tentatively, D is TRBD2 (6 bases). The CDR3 spans 13 residues. Germline V CDR1 and CDR2: SQVTM, ANQGSEA. V dropped 4 bases and J dropped 0 bases, with 7 bases sitting between them. This CDR3 is CSVGGDSYNEQFF. For the CDR3, the DNA is TGCAGCGTTGGCGGGGACTCCTACAATGAGCAGTTCTTC.

This clonotype was found a few times. The V and J genes are TRBV12-3 or TRBV12-4 and TRBJ2-5; TRBD1 matches at 7 bases. This CDR3 region has 15 residues. With V trimmed by 4 bases and J by 7 bases, 12 bases remained unmatched. In nucleotides, the CDR3 is TGTGCCAGCAGTTACCTCAACAGGGGCCGGGGGACCCAGTACTTC. Translated: CASSYLNRGRGTQYF.

In this sample, this clonotype turned up many times. V and J are TRBV4-1 and TRBJ1-6; 10 bases fit TRBD1. Germline assignment: CDR1 MGHRA and CDR2 YSYEKL. The CDR3 is 16 amino acids. After removal of 4 bases from V and 6 bases from J, the junction contained 6 bases not matched to a gene. The CDR3 nucleotides are TGCGCCAGCAGCCTCCTGGGACAGGGGCTTAATTCACCCCTCCACTTT. This sequence encodes CASSLLGQGLNSPLHF.

The chain carries TRBV7-9 and TRBJ2-1, with 8 bases fitting TRBD1. The ends lost 6 bases at V and 7 bases at J; junction bases unmatched: 11. The V gene's germline CDR1 is SEHNR and CDR2 FQNEAQ (reference sequence). This CDR3 spans 15 amino acids. CDR3 nucleotide sequence: TGTGCCAGCAGAGAGACAGGGGCCAAGTGGAATGAGCAGTTCTTC. This sequence encodes CASRETGAKWNEQFF.